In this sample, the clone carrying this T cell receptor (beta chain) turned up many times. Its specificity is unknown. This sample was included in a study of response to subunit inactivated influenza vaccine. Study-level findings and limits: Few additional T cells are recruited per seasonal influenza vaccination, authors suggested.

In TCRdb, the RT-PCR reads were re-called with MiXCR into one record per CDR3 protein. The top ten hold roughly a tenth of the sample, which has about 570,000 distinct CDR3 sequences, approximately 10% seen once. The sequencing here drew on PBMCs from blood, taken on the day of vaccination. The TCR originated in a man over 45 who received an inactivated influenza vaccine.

CDR3 nucleotide sequence: TGTGCCATCAGTGAGTCGAACAATGAGCAGTTCTTC. Protein product: CAISESNNEQFF. The chain is built from TRBV10-3 and TRBJ2-1; D is ambiguous. CDR3 length equals 12 residues. CDR1 and CDR2 (germline): ENHRY, SYGVKD. Trimming pared 0 bases from V and 5 bases from J, leaving 2 bases between.